This is a list of T cell receptor beta chains from one sample in a study of response to subunit inactivated influenza vaccine. From the RT-PCR reads, TCRdb called clonotypes with MiXCR, one entry per CDR3 protein. This table holds about 700,000 distinct CDR3 sequences, around 14% found once. The starting material was PBMCs from blood, obtained 11 to 12 days after vaccination. These receptors all come from a man aged 50 to 59 who received an inactivated influenza vaccine. CDR3s include the opening cysteine and the closing phenylalanine or tryptophan. The D gene is left open where the match is weak. A row's size may be missing; if present it is once, few, many or a size class.

v_call	clone_size	d_call	j_call	cdr3_aa	cdr3_nt
TRBV11-2	few	TRBD2	TRBJ2-1	CASSLNSGGVRHEQFF	TGTGCCAGCAGCTTAAATAGCGGGGGGGTTCGTCATGAGCAGTTCTTC
TRBV27	few	.	TRBJ1-4	CASSFRGTNEKLFF	TGTGCCAGCAGTTTCCGGGGAACTAATGAAAAACTGTTTTTT
TRBV3-1	few	TRBD1	TRBJ1-1	CASSYGQGTTEAFF	TGTGCCAGCAGCTACGGACAGGGAACCACTGAAGCTTTCTTT
TRBV20-1	.	.	TRBJ2-3	CSARGVQGRDTQYF	TGCAGTGCTAGAGGAGTGCAGGGAAGAGATACGCAGTATTTT
TRBV9	.	TRBD1	TRBJ2-3	CASSGGQGKLTDTQYF	TGTGCCAGCAGCGGCGGACAGGGGAAACTCACAGATACGCAGTATTTT
TRBV29-1	few	.	TRBJ2-1	CSVDSGVSYNEQFF	TGCAGCGTTGATTCGGGGGTCTCCTACAATGAGCAGTTCTTC
TRBV6-2/TRBV6-3	few	.	TRBJ2-1	CASRIPIGDEQFF	TGTGCCAGCAGGATACCCATAGGGGATGAGCAGTTCTTC
TRBV20-1	.	TRBD1	TRBJ2-5	CRGGTGKNQETQYF	TGCAGGGGGGGGACAGGGAAAAACCAAGAGACCCAGTACTTC
TRBV27	.	TRBD2	TRBJ2-7	CASSPGTSGPKQYF	TGTGCCAGCAGCCCCGGGACTAGCGGTCCGAAGCAGTACTTC
TRBV19	.	.	TRBJ2-3	CASSTFRVRSTDTQYF	TGTGCCAGTAGTACCTTTAGGGTTAGAAGCACAGATACGCAGTATTTT
TRBV12-3/TRBV12-4	many	TRBD2	TRBJ2-5	CASSPTAGGVGETQYF	TGTGCCAGCAGTCCTACGGCGGGAGGAGTGGGAGAGACCCAGTACTTC
TRBV7-2	many	.	TRBJ2-7	CASSLRASLMYEQYF	TGTGCCAGCAGCCTTCGGGCTAGTCTCATGTACGAGCAGTACTTC
TRBV6-6	once	TRBD1	TRBJ2-7	CASNPAGGDEQYF	TGTGCCAGCAACCCCGCAGGGGGCGACGAGCAGTACTTC
TRBV29-1	.	TRBD1	TRBJ1-5	CSVGQANQPQHF	TGCAGCGTCGGACAGGCTAATCAGCCCCAGCATTTT
TRBV7-9	few	.	TRBJ2-7	CASSLIRTGYEQYF	TGTGCCAGCAGCTTAATTAGGACCGGCTACGAGCAGTACTTC
TRBV29-1	few	.	TRBJ2-5	CSVAHARAPETQYF	TGCAGCGTTGCACATGCCCGAGCCCCAGAGACCCAGTACTTC
TRBV6-1	.	TRBD2	TRBJ2-3	CASSPPRLAGELKTDTQYF	TGTGCCAGCAGTCCTCCAAGACTAGCGGGGGAGCTTAAAACAGATACGCAGTATTTT
TRBV5-5	.	.	TRBJ2-1	CASSLARYPDYNEQFF	TGTGCCAGCAGCTTGGCCAGGTATCCAGACTACAATGAGCAGTTCTTC
TRBV20-1	few	.	TRBJ2-5	CSAIRTHQETQYF	TGCAGTGCGATCAGGACTCACCAAGAGACCCAGTACTTC
TRBV10-3	few	TRBD1	TRBJ2-1	CAISLGTGISYNEQFF	TGTGCCATCAGTTTGGGGACAGGGATTTCCTACAATGAGCAGTTCTTC
TRBV11-1	.	.	TRBJ2-7	CASSFDHQGPYEQYF	TGTGCCAGCAGCTTTGACCACCAGGGACCCTACGAGCAGTACTTC
TRBV7-2	.	TRBD1	TRBJ1-2	CASSPLVTGQLYGYTF	TGTGCCAGCAGCCCTTTAGTCACGGGACAGCTCTATGGCTACACCTTC
TRBV18	.	.	TRBJ1-1	CASSPPGDTYAFF	TGTGCCAGCTCACCACCGGGGGACACCTATGCTTTCTTT
TRBV11-2	.	TRBD1	TRBJ2-1	CASSLAGTGYDEQFF	TGTGCCAGCAGCTTGGCCGGGACAGGGTATGATGAGCAGTTCTTC
TRBV5-1	few	.	TRBJ2-5	CASKGGGSQETQYF	TGCGCCAGCAAAGGTGGGGGGAGCCAAGAGACCCAGTACTTC
TRBV5-1	few	.	TRBJ2-5	CASSLGSGVETQYF	TGCGCCAGCAGCTTGGGTTCCGGGGTTGAGACCCAGTACTTC
TRBV12-3/TRBV12-4	.	.	TRBJ2-5	CASSLSPETQYF	TGTGCCAGCAGCTTAAGTCCGGAGACCCAGTACTTC
TRBV7-6	few	TRBD1	TRBJ2-7	CASSLAWGQGNEQYF	TGTGCCAGCAGCTTAGCGTGGGGACAGGGTAACGAGCAGTACTTC
TRBV5-5	few	.	TRBJ1-5	CASSFETYDQPQHF	TGTGCCAGCAGCTTCGAAACGTATGATCAGCCCCAGCATTTT
TRBV3-1	.	TRBD1	TRBJ2-1	CASSHRQGNLNEQFF	TGTGCCAGCAGCCATCGACAGGGGAATTTAAATGAGCAGTTCTTC
TRBV7-2	.	.	TRBJ2-1	CASSLDGSTDEQFF	TGTGCCAGCAGCTTAGACGGCTCCACCGATGAGCAGTTCTTC
TRBV27	few	.	TRBJ1-2	CASSLEGIDGYTF	TGTGCCAGCAGTTTGGAGGGGATTGATGGCTACACCTTC
TRBV11-2	few	TRBD2	TRBJ2-1	CASSPSGRAPGQFF	TGTGCCAGCAGCCCTAGCGGGAGGGCCCCCGGGCAGTTCTTC
TRBV29-1	few	TRBD1	TRBJ2-7	CSVEFDRGHEQYF	TGCAGCGTTGAATTCGACAGGGGGCACGAGCAGTACTTC
TRBV28	many	.	TRBJ2-1	CASKALSLYNEQFF	TGTGCCAGCAAGGCACTCTCCTTATACAATGAGCAGTTCTTC
TRBV24-1	few	TRBD1	TRBJ2-5	CATSDTGTGLETQYF	TGTGCCACCAGTGACACCGGGACAGGGTTGGAGACCCAGTACTTC
TRBV7-9	.	.	TRBJ2-3	CASSSRERLGGTDTQYF	TGTGCCAGCAGCTCCCGGGAGAGACTTGGTGGTACAGATACGCAGTATTTT
TRBV7-9	.	TRBD1	TRBJ1-2	CASSLEQQGSGYTF	TGTGCCAGCAGCTTGGAACAACAGGGGAGCGGCTACACCTTC
TRBV6-2/TRBV6-3	many	TRBD1	TRBJ2-7	CATRSPGTGNEQYF	TGTGCCACCAGAAGTCCCGGGACAGGGAACGAGCAGTACTTC
TRBV12-3/TRBV12-4	.	.	TRBJ2-7	CASSLSAFGYEQYF	TGTGCCAGCAGTTTGTCGGCTTTCGGCTACGAGCAGTACTTC
TRBV20-1	.	TRBD2	TRBJ2-1	CRARGFASGGAQHNEQFF	TGCAGGGCTAGAGGATTTGCTAGCGGGGGGGCCCAACACAATGAGCAGTTCTTC
TRBV5-1	many	.	TRBJ1-1	CASSLAGNTEAFF	TGCGCCAGCAGCTTGGCAGGGAACACTGAAGCTTTCTTT
TRBV2	few	TRBD1	TRBJ2-5	CASTIYPGQGQETQYF	TGTGCCAGCACCATATACCCGGGACAGGGACAAGAGACCCAGTACTTC
TRBV15	few	.	TRBJ2-7	CATSRDPGNTYEQYF	TGTGCCACCAGCAGAGATCCGGGAAACACCTACGAGCAGTACTTC
TRBV27	few	TRBD2	TRBJ2-1	CASSLSSAGGLDEQFF	TGTGCCAGCAGTTTATCCTCGGCGGGAGGGCTTGATGAGCAGTTCTTC
TRBV11-2	.	TRBD2	TRBJ2-1	CASSLDMGRGLAGNEQFF	TGTGCCAGCAGCTTAGATATGGGAAGAGGACTAGCTGGGAATGAGCAGTTCTTC
TRBV4-3	.	.	TRBJ2-7	CASSQDRWGSYEQYF	TGCGCCAGCAGCCAAGATCGGTGGGGATCCTACGAGCAGTACTTC
TRBV9	once	.	TRBJ2-2	CASNRQANTGELFF	TGTGCCAGCAATCGACAGGCGAACACCGGGGAGCTGTTTTTT
TRBV20-1	.	TRBD1	TRBJ1-2	CSARVSGGYGYTF	TGCAGTGCTAGAGTGTCAGGGGGCTACGGCTACACCTTC
TRBV2	.	TRBD2	TRBJ2-1	CACSRLAVASYNEQFF	TGTGCCTGCAGTCGACTAGCGGTGGCCTCCTACAATGAGCAGTTCTTC
TRBV9	.	.	TRBJ1-1	CASSVGPQTEAFF	TGTGCCAGCAGCGTAGGACCCCAGACTGAAGCTTTCTTT
TRBV6-2/TRBV6-3	.	.	TRBJ1-4	CASAALREKLFF	TGTGCCAGCGCCGCCTTGAGGGAAAAACTGTTTTTT
TRBV7-9	.	TRBD2	TRBJ2-7	CASSSDGTSGLYEQYF	TGTGCCAGCAGCTCAGATGGGACTAGCGGGCTTTACGAGCAGTACTTC
TRBV7-9	.	.	TRBJ2-1	CASSFRQTTNVQFF	TGTGCCAGCAGCTTCAGACAGACAACCAATGTGCAGTTCTTC
TRBV11-2	few	.	TRBJ1-1	CASSQISTVQPRVSTEAFF	TGTGCCAGCAGCCAGATTTCGACAGTCCAGCCCAGGGTTAGCACTGAAGCTTTCTTT
TRBV4-2	many	TRBD1	TRBJ2-1	CASSQAGGNEQFF	TGTGCCAGCTCACAGGCAGGGGGCAATGAGCAGTTCTTC
TRBV5-1	few	.	TRBJ2-2	CASLRGSAGTFHSGELFF	TGCGCCAGCCTAAGGGGCAGTGCCGGTACTTTCCATTCCGGGGAGCTGTTTTTT
TRBV20-1	few	TRBD1	TRBJ1-5	CSAPPLTGGFDQPQHF	TGCAGTGCACCGCCATTGACAGGGGGCTTTGATCAGCCCCAGCATTTT
TRBV3-1	.	.	TRBJ1-5	CASSQFHSNQPQHF	TGTGCCAGCAGCCAGTTCCATAGCAATCAGCCCCAGCATTTT